These 31 T cell receptor beta chains were sequenced from one sample in a study of blood T cell repertoires in COVID-19. Only in-frame clones appear in the TCRdb table, and some are missing; sequencing was by immunoSEQ multiplex PCR. The sample has 280,000 or so clones, roughly 89% seen once. Sequencing was done on a sample of PBMCs or T cells enriched from blood (not recorded which). The receptor set was obtained from a woman in her forties or fifties who had been exposed to COVID-19.

This clone has a single count. This chain uses TRBV3-1 (or the pseudogene TRBV3-2) with TRBJ2-3; 8 bases line up with TRBD2. Germline assignment: CDR1 LGHDT and CDR2 YNNKEL (reference sequence). CDR3 length: 17 residues. V trimming: 3 bases; J trimming: 2 bases; junction bases outside the gene matches: 10. The CDR3 nucleotides read TGTGCCAGCAGCCAGGTGATACTAGCGGAGATCACAGATACGCAGTATTTT. Translation gives CASSQVILAEITDTQYF.

This rearrangement joins TRBV7-2 to TRBJ2-2; a possible D gene is TRBD1 (6 bases). Germline V CDR1 and CDR2: SGHTA, FQGNSA. Trimming stripped 5 bases from V and 5 bases from J, with 9 bases between. There are 13 residues in the CDR3. CDR3 loop: CASSTGRTGELFF. The DNA of the CDR3 is TGTGCCAGCAGCACAGGGCGGACCGGGGAGCTGTTTTTT.

The chain uses TRBV11-2 and TRBJ2-7; no clear D. CDR1 SGHAT and CDR2 FQNNGV come from the germline V gene. V gave up 4 bases and J gave up 2 bases, with 6 bases separating them. The CDR3 has 12 residues. The CDR3, as DNA: TGTGCCAGCAGCTCTAGACCCTACGAGCAGTACTTC. This encodes CASSSRPYEQYF.

The chain is built from TRBV30 and TRBJ1-6; 8 bases agree with TRBD1. In germline, CDR1 is GTSNPN, CDR2 SVGIG (reference sequence). CDR3 length equals 16 residues. After removal of 3 bases from V and 7 bases from J, the junction contained 11 bases not matched to a gene. The CDR3 DNA sequence: TGTGCCTGGAGGGCCCCCCTCGGACAGGGAAATTCACCCCTCCACTTT. It is translated as CAWRAPLGQGNSPLHF.

The V gene is TRBV28, the J gene TRBJ1-2; D gene ambiguous. The germline CDR1 and CDR2 sequences are MDHEN and SYDVKM. V was pared by 5 bases and J by 5 bases, with 9 bases between. The CDR3 is made up of 12 amino acids. The CDR3 loop is CASSPRRYGYTF. For the CDR3, the DNA is TGTGCCAGCAGTCCCCGCCGGTATGGCTACACCTTC.

This chain links TRBV18 with TRBJ1-2; 8 nucleotides match TRBD1. Trimming cost V 6 bases and J 4 bases; bases outside gene matches: 10. CDR3 size: 15 residues. CDR1 is KGHSH and CDR2 is LQKENI in the germline V gene. The CDR3 DNA reads TGTGCCAGCTCTCTTGACAGGGGAATGGGCTATGGCTACACCTTC. Residues: CASSLDRGMGYGYTF. Full variable domain (remainder filled in from reference TRBV18 and TRBJ1-2): NAGVMQNPRHLVRRRGQEARLRCSPMKGHSHVYWYRQLPEEGLKFMVYLQKENIIDESGMPKERFSAEFPKEGPSILRIQQVVRGDSAAYFCASSLDRGMGYGYTFGSGTRLTVV.

This chain connects TRBV6-1 to TRBJ2-1, with 8 bases that match TRBD1. V trimming: 2 bases; J trimming: 3 bases; junction bases outside the gene matches: 3. This CDR3 region has 15 residues. Per the germline V gene, CDR1 is MNHNS and CDR2 is SASEGT. The CDR3 DNA reads TGTGCCAGCAGTGAACTAGGACAGGGCTACAATGAGCAGTTCTTC. It is translated as CASSELGQGYNEQFF.

The CDR3 region is CASSLPGQVQSPLHF. The CDR3 DNA sequence: TGTGCCAGCAGCCTCCCTGGACAGGTCCAATCACCCCTCCACTTT. The chain uses TRBV5-4 and TRBJ1-6, with TRBD1 identical over 7 bases. The CDR3 runs 15 residues. CDR1 is SGHNT and CDR2 is YYREEE in the germline V gene (reference sequence). The V and J ends lost 4 bases and 10 bases, in that order; junction bases with no gene match: 11.

The chain is built from TRBV6-5 and TRBJ2-7; TRBD1 matches 10 bases. Unmatched junction bases numbered 2, after V lost 5 bases and J lost 7 bases. The CDR3 contains 12 residues. The germline V gene encodes CDR1 MNHEY and CDR2 SVGAGI. The DNA for the CDR3 is TGTGCCAGCAGTCGGGACAGGGGTGAGCAGTACTTC. This codes for CASSRDRGEQYF.

The rearrangement joins TRBV27 to TRBJ1-5; 7 positions agree with TRBD1. CDR3 length: 16 amino acids. The V and J ends lost 6 bases and 4 bases, in that order; junction bases with no gene match: 12. Germline V CDR1 and CDR2: MNHEY, SMNVEV (reference sequence). The CDR3 bases are TGTGCCAGCAGCCCCTTGGGGTTACAGGGGAATCAGCCCCAGCATTTT. It codes for CASSPLGLQGNQPQHF.

The chain recombines TRBV5-4 with TRBJ1-1; 8 bases fit TRBD1. Germline assignment: CDR1 SGHNT and CDR2 YYREEE (reference sequence). CDR3 length equals 15 residues. V shed 3 bases, J shed 3 bases, and the junction held 7 bases outside the gene matches. Here the CDR3 reads CASSSRQGKYTEAFF. The CDR3 DNA reads as TGTGCCAGCAGCTCAAGACAGGGGAAGTACACTGAAGCTTTCTTT.

The J gene is TRBJ2-2, the V gene TRBV5-1; 9 nucleotides align to TRBD1. The CDR3 is 18 residues long. Germline loops: CDR1 SGHRS, CDR2 YFSETQ. Trimming cost V 4 bases and J 4 bases; bases outside gene matches: 14. The CDR3 coding sequence is TGCGCCAGCAGCCCCCGGGACAGGGTGTTAAAAGGCACCGGGGAGCTGTTTTTT. As protein: CASSPRDRVLKGTGELFF.

This clone is a singleton in its sample. The chain carries TRBV2 and TRBJ2-2, with 9 positions matching TRBD2. CDR3 length: 16 amino acids. J gave up 5 bases and V 4 bases, and 8 bases lay outside the gene matches. Germline V lookup: CDR1 SNHLY, CDR2 FYNNEI. The chain's CDR3 is CASSVWTSEGTGELFF. CDR3 nucleotides: TGTGCCAGCAGTGTGTGGACTAGCGAGGGGACCGGGGAGCTGTTTTTT.

This sequence joins TRBV12-3 or TRBV12-4 and TRBJ1-5, with D possibly being TRBD1 (5 bases). Deletions cut 3 bases from V and 8 bases from J, with 11 bases between. CDR3 length: 13 amino acids. This CDR3 reads CASSFDSLEPQHF. The CDR3 region has the DNA TGTGCCAGCAGTTTCGACAGTCTAGAGCCCCAGCATTTT.

This clone was picked up one time. The J gene is TRBJ1-2, the V gene TRBV7-2, with D maybe TRBD1 (5 bases). The CDR3 has 15 amino acids. CDR1 is SGHTA and CDR2 is FQGNSA in the germline V gene. Deletions cut 4 bases from V and 4 bases from J, with 16 bases between. CDR3 protein: CASSSAGLQSYGYTF. In DNA, the CDR3 is TGTGCCAGCAGCTCCGCAGGGTTGCAAAGCTATGGCTACACCTTC.

This chain connects TRBV3-1 (or the pseudogene TRBV3-2) to TRBJ2-7; maybe TRBD1 (6 bases). The CDR3 totals 14 residues. Between the trimmed V and J ends, which lost 2 bases and 1 base, there was a span of 9 bases. Germline V gives CDR1 LGHDT, CDR2 YNNKEL (reference sequence). The CDR3 DNA sequence: TGTGCCAGCAGCCAATCGGACAGATCCTACGAGCAGTACTTC. This codes for CASSQSDRSYEQYF.

The chain combines TRBV7-9 with TRBJ2-7, with D unresolved. Germline V gene data show CDR1 as SEHNR and CDR2 as FQNEAQ (reference sequence). V lost 2 bases and J lost 2, with 4 bases in between. There are 12 residues in the CDR3. CDR3 region: CASSLTAYEQYF. CDR3 nucleotides: TGTGCCAGCAGCTTAACGGCCTACGAGCAGTACTTC.

V gene TRBV9 combines with J gene TRBJ1-6, with TRBD1 identical over 8 bases. V lost 4 bases to trimming and J lost 8 bases; unmatched junction nucleotides: 2. The CDR3 sequence is 13 residues long. Germline CDR1 SGDLS, CDR2 YYNGEE. The CDR3 reads CASSIQGDSPLHF. The CDR3 region has the DNA TGTGCCAGCAGCATACAGGGGGATTCACCCCTCCACTTT.

This clone was seen more than once but under ten times. J is TRBJ2-5 and V is TRBV18, with 9 bases identical to TRBD1. The CDR3 extends over 14 amino acids. Losses at the gene ends were 5 bases for V and 5 bases for J; bases not matched to a gene: 6. The germline V gene encodes CDR1 KGHSH and CDR2 LQKENI. The CDR3 bases are TGTGCCAGCTCAACGGGACAGGGAAGGGAGACCCAGTACTTC. It encodes CASSTGQGRETQYF.

This rearrangement joins TRBV9 to TRBJ1-6, with D unclear. Germline loops: CDR1 SGDLS, CDR2 YYNGEE. V dropped 6 bases and J dropped 8 bases, with 12 bases sitting between them. This CDR3 has 13 residues. The CDR3 nucleotides are TGTGCCAGCACGGAGGGTCTCTATTCACCCCTCCACTTT. Its protein product is CASTEGLYSPLHF.

This clone has just one count. This chain connects TRBV27 to TRBJ2-2; TRBD1 matches 7 bases. The V gene's germline CDR1 is MNHEY and CDR2 SMNVEV (reference sequence). The CDR3 covers 17 residues. The V segment lost 2 bases and the J segment 4 bases; nucleotides outside the gene matches: 10. The CDR3 spells CASSLLTGALSTGELFF. CDR3 coding DNA: TGTGCCAGCAGTTTACTCACAGGGGCTCTGAGCACCGGGGAGCTGTTTTTT.

The genes are TRBV18 and TRBJ1-3, with 9 positions matching TRBD1. Losses at the gene ends were 1 base for V and 2 bases for J; bases not matched to a gene: 3. Germline-derived CDR1 and CDR2 are KGHSH and LQKENI. The CDR3 has 16 amino acids. CDR3: CASSPLGTGPGNTIYF. The DNA for the CDR3 is TGTGCCAGCTCACCACTTGGGACAGGGCCTGGAAACACCATATATTTT.

The chain joins TRBV11-2 to TRBJ2-7; 15 bases are a match to TRBD2. This CDR3 has 17 amino acids. V was pared by 4 bases and J by 9 bases, with 13 bases of the junction left unmatched. Germline CDR1 reads SGHAT; CDR2 reads FQNNGV. CDR3 amino acids: CASSSRTSGGAVVGQYF. CDR3 nucleotides: TGTGCCAGCAGCTCGAGGACTAGCGGGGGGGCGGTAGTAGGGCAGTACTTC.

This clone was observed many times. The V gene is TRBV18, the J gene TRBJ2-2; D not certain. The CDR3 contains 17 residues. Trimming took off 3 bases at V and 1 base at J, with 15 bases between the two ends. The germline CDR1 and CDR2 sequences are KGHSH and LQKENI. CDR3 region: CASSPYPILLNTGELFF. CDR3 DNA sequence: TGTGCCAGCTCACCGTACCCCATTCTATTGAACACCGGGGAGCTGTTTTTT.

This chain connects TRBV4-1 to TRBJ2-2; D call uncertain. Germline CDR1 is MGHRA and CDR2 is YSYEKL. The V gene lost 4 bases and the J gene lost 5 bases, with 17 bases spanning the gap. The CDR3 runs 16 residues. This chain's CDR3 is CASSPRVLLQTGELFF. CDR3 nucleotide sequence: TGCGCCAGCAGCCCCCGGGTTCTTCTTCAAACCGGGGAGCTGTTTTTT.

The J gene is TRBJ1-1, the V gene TRBV28; 11 positions agree with TRBD1. J gave up 5 bases and V 7 bases, and 9 bases lay outside the gene matches. The CDR3 contains 15 residues. In germline, CDR1 is MDHEN, CDR2 SYDVKM. Written as DNA, the CDR3 is TGTGCCAGCACCGAACCGGGACAGGGGGTGACTGAAGCTTTCTTT. This codes for CASTEPGQGVTEAFF.

V is TRBV12-2 and J is TRBJ1-2. TRBV12-2 is flagged as a pseudogene. CDR3 length equals 16 residues. CDR3 DNA sequence: TGTGCAAGTCGCCTCACACCCTTCAACGGGGGCTATGGCTACACCTTC. Protein product: CASRLTPFNGGYGYTF.

Details on this clone: Distinct nucleotide sequences in the sample also encode this CDR3. The chain recombines TRBV28 with TRBJ1-2; 9 nucleotides align to TRBD1. This CDR3 has 15 amino acids. Trimming removed 4 bases from V and 3 bases from J; junction bases left unmatched: 6. CDR1 is MDHEN and CDR2 is SYDVKM in the germline V gene. CDR3 nucleotide sequence: TGTGCCAGCAGTTCCCCGGGACAGGGCCACTATGGCTACACCTTC. Its translation is CASSSPGQGHYGYTF.

As for this clone: The junction does not match germline at one end; this may be a read error. This rearrangement joins TRBV5-1 to TRBJ2-7; tentatively, D is TRBD2 (5 bases). Germline V gives CDR1 SGHRS, CDR2 YFSETQ. The CDR3 runs 17 residues. Written as DNA, the CDR3 is TGCGCCAGCAGCTTCCTATCGACTGAGACGGGATCCTCCGAGCAGTACTTC. Its translation: CASSFLSTETGSSEQYF.

The rearrangement joins TRBV7-9 to TRBJ2-5; 8 nucleotides agree with TRBD2. V lost 5 bases to trimming and J lost 5 bases; unmatched junction nucleotides: 13. There are 16 residues in the CDR3. CDR1 and CDR2 from the germline V gene are SEHNR and FQNEAQ (reference sequence). CDR3 nucleotides: TGTGCCAGCAGCGCAGCTCCTGGCGGGGGGTTTGAGACCCAGTACTTC. Encoded protein: CASSAAPGGGFETQYF. Supplemented by reference TRBV7-9 and TRBJ2-5, the full variable domain reads DTGVSQNPRHKITKRGQNVTFRCDPISEHNRLYWYRQTLGQGPEFLTYFQNEAQLEKSRLLSDRFSAERPKGSFSTLEIQRTEQGDSAMYLCASSAAPGGGFETQYFGPGTRLLVL.

The rearrangement uses TRBV19 and TRBJ2-1; possible D gene TRBD1, 6 bases. Deletions cut 1 base from V and 8 bases from J, with 12 bases between. Germline CDR1 reads LNHDA; CDR2 reads SQIVND (reference sequence). The length of the CDR3 is 14 residues. CDR3 in DNA: TGTGCCAGTAGTATAGCCGAGGGGGTCGATGAGCAGTTCTTC. Its protein product is CASSIAEGVDEQFF.